This T cell receptor (beta chain) was profiled in a study of OX40 agonist ivuxolimab in advanced cancers. Study-wide context: Ivuxolimab, an agonistic anti-OX40 (CD134) antibody, was given to patients. Ivuxolimab, which patients received intravenously every 2 weeks, was dosed at 0.01 to 10 mg/kg. Dose-escalation cases comprised hepatocellular carcinoma, melanoma, renal cell or head and neck cancer.

V gave up 2 bases and J gave up 4 bases, with 11 bases separating them. Germline V gives CDR1 KGHSH, CDR2 LQKENI. The CDR3 is 14 amino acids. TCRdb's copy holds only in-frame clones and misses some; the assay was immunoSEQ multiplex PCR. The data hold 60,000 to 85,000 clones, with roughly 83% observed a single time. The origin of this receptor is an adult with an advanced solid tumor such as melanoma, head and neck, liver or kidney cancer. The chain uses TRBV18 and TRBJ2-5, with no clear D. This specimen was CD4+ or CD8+ T cells sorted from blood, taken in a trial of the OX40 agonist ivuxolimab. CDR3 region: CASSPIGEAETQYF. The CDR3, as DNA: TGTGCCAGCTCACCAATAGGTGAGGCAGAGACCCAGTACTTC.